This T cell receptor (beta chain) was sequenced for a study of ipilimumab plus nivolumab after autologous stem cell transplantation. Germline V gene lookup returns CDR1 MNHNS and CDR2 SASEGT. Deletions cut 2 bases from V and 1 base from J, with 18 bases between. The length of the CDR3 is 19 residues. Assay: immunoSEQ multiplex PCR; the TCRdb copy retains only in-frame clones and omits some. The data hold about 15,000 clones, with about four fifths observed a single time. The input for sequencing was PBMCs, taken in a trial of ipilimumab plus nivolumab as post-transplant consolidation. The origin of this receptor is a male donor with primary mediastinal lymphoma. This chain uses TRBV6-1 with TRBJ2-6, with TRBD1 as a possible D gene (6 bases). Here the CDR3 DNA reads TGTGCCAGCAGTGAACGTCCCCAGGGGACCCTATCTGGGGCCAACGTCCTGACTTTC. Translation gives CASSERPQGTLSGANVLTF.